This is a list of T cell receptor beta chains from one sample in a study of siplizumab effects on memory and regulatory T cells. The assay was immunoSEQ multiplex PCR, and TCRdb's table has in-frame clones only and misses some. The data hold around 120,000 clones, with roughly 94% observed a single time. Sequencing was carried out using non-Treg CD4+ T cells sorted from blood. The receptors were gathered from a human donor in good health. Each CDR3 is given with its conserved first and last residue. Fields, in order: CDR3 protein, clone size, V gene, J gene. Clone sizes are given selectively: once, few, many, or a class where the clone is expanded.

CDR3 protein: CASSFTGTMGTGELFF
clone size: NA
V gene: TRBV5-1
J gene: TRBJ2-2

CDR3 protein: CASGRITSGTPYEQYF
clone size: NA
V gene: TRBV27
J gene: TRBJ2-7

CDR3 protein: CASSPIDRGKYNEQFF
clone size: NA
V gene: TRBV19
J gene: TRBJ2-1

CDR3 protein: CASSLAGQLGKGNTKGNTEAFF
clone size: NA
V gene: TRBV7-6
J gene: TRBJ1-1

CDR3 protein: CASTVSGGALNEQFF
clone size: NA
V gene: TRBV2
J gene: TRBJ2-1

CDR3 protein: CAIVGDTEAFF
clone size: NA
V gene: TRBV10-3
J gene: TRBJ1-1

CDR3 protein: CASSQDPRGTGLNTGELFF
clone size: NA
V gene: TRBV4-1
J gene: TRBJ2-2

CDR3 protein: CASSLAELWLAGDEQFF
clone size: NA
V gene: TRBV7-9
J gene: TRBJ2-1

CDR3 protein: CASSLLASPGNTIYF
clone size: NA
V gene: TRBV27
J gene: TRBJ1-3

CDR3 protein: CASSVGYEQYF
clone size: once
V gene: TRBV9
J gene: TRBJ2-7

CDR3 protein: CSVALRTGGGEQFF
clone size: NA
V gene: TRBV29-1
J gene: TRBJ2-1

CDR3 protein: CASSVGRFSYEQYF
clone size: NA
V gene: TRBV9
J gene: TRBJ2-7

CDR3 protein: CASSQGAGTYGYTF
clone size: NA
V gene: TRBV4-1
J gene: TRBJ1-2

CDR3 protein: CASSLTGVEQYF
clone size: NA
V gene: TRBV6-6
J gene: TRBJ2-7

CDR3 protein: CASSYSVAESYGYTF
clone size: NA
V gene: TRBV6-5
J gene: TRBJ1-2